The subject of this entry is one TCR beta chain. This sample was included in a study of patients and donors after allogeneic stem cell transplantation. CDR3 length equals 18 residues. Unmatched junction bases numbered 11, after V lost 3 bases and J lost 0 bases. In germline, CDR1 is SGDLS, CDR2 YYNGEE. From the RT-PCR reads, TCRdb called clonotypes with MiXCR, one entry per CDR3 protein. There are approximately 210,000 distinct CDR3 sequences in the sample; more than 35% occur only once, and 30% to 35% lies in the top ten. The sequence was collected from a human donor who was either an allogeneic HSCT recipient or a stem cell or donor lymphocyte infusion donor (not recorded which). It is not recorded whose cells these are; they may come from a transplant donor. The genes are TRBV9 and TRBJ2-7; 11 nucleotides match TRBD2. Material for sequencing was blood, either unsorted or a sorted T cell fraction (not recorded which). The CDR3 DNA reads TGTGCCAGCAGCGGCGTCCCGGGACTAGCGGAGGGCTCCTACGAGCAGTACTTC. Translated: CASSGVPGLAEGSYEQYF.